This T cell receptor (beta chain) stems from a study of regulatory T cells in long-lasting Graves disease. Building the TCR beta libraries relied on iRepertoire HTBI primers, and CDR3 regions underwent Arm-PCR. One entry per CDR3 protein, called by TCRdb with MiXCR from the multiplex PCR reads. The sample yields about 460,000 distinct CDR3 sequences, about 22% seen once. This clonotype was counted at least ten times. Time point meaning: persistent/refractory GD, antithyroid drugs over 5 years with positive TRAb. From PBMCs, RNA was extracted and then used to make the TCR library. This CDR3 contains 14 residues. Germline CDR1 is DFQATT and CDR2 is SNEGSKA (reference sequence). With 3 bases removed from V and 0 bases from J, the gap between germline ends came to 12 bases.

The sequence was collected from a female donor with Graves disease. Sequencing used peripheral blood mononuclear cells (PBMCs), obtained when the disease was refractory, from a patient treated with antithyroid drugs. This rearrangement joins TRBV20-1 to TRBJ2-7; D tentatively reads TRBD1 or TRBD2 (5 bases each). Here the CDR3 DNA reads TGCAGTGCTAGGGGTTTGGGACCCTCCTACGAGCAGTACTTC. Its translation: CSARGLGPSYEQYF.